This TCR beta chain is from a study of T cell responses to AZD1222 COVID-19 vaccine (dated by TCRdb to the early 2020s). Context from the whole study: AZD1222 recipients whose second dose came at about 4 weeks and those whose second dose came at about 12 weeks were combined into one group, since spike-specific TCR depth and breadth did not differ between the two schedules. A total of more than 230 trial participants underwent TCR sequencing, of whom some 210 received two doses of AZD1222 and around 25 received two doses of the MenACWY control vaccine. Enrollment into the trials was organized by age into subgroups of 18-55, 56-69 and 70-plus years, and those subgroups contained about 150, 27 and 61 TCR-sequenced participants, respectively.

Reading the label with the study, this specimen's time point is: baseline before first vaccination. Vaccinee samples came from UK trials COV001 and COV002, including a single-blind randomized controlled phase 2/3 trial of AZD1222 (ChAdOx1 nCoV-19) in healthy adults. For TCRbeta chain sequencing, PBMC samples from trial participants were taken at day 0 and at day 28 after the second dose. In the case of this clone: Its recognized antigen is unknown. No quality values exist for individual bases; no much larger clone is one base distant.

The research as a whole found: Reportedly, close to half of the unique spike-specific TCRs recognized epitopes lying outside the regions that are mutated in the B.1.351 and B.1.1.7 variants. No day 14 peak-response samples were available, so repertoires were characterized only after the peak T cell response. Conclusions about previously exposed vaccinees were limited because only six AZD1222 recipients were SARS-CoV-2 seropositive at baseline. In the small 56-69-year group, the increase in depth fell short of significance, most likely because of low power. Vaccine-associated CD4 TCRs spanned the whole spike protein, with dominant responses in regions 160-218 and 743-854. Participants were mostly white British and included more females than males, and it was suggested by the authors that clonal diversity may have been underestimated. After two AZD1222 doses, both the breadth and the depth of spike-specific TCRs were significantly higher than at day 0 and than in MenACWY recipients.

From the cysteine through the phenylalanine, the CDR3 covers 15 amino acids. Here the CDR3 DNA is all that survives: 45 bases in frame from base 1. Trimming leaves V shorter by 6 bases and J shorter by 10 bases, with the junction holding 9 bases beyond the gene matches. Per the germline V gene (reference sequence), MNHEY is the CDR1 and SMNVEV is the CDR2. The CDR3 regions of human TCRbeta chains were analyzed by immunosequencing. The source study handled its data this way. Repertoire TCRs were matched against a reference library of SARS-CoV-2-specific TCRs generated with the MIRA antigen-specificity platform. Breadth meant the fraction of unique TCRs that were SARS-CoV-2-associated, whereas depth meant the fraction of total T cells that were SARS-CoV-2-associated. Each spike-specific TCR was assigned to its reactive spike region and to a CD4 or CD8 class using the MIRA data. Log10-transformed breadth and depth values were compared by one-way ANOVA with Sidak's multiple comparisons tests. TCRdb obtained this table from immuneACCESS and retained in-frame rearrangements with V and J assigned. These tables miss some clones; where compared with another copy, unresolved V genes account for less than half of the shortfall, and the remainder is unexplained. The DNA was the basis for D and trimming; V, J and clone size are from that table. The sample table records around 110,000 clones; approximately 92% of these occur just once. Jointly, the top ten make up 2.5% to 4% of the sample.

The sequence was obtained from an adult in good health. The sample was peripheral blood, taken on day 0 of AZD1222 vaccination. This receptor chain uses TRBV27 and TRBJ1-6, with TRBD1 matching 10 junction bases. The sequenced DNA is TGTGCCAGCAGACCCCGGGGACAGGGGAACTCACCCCTCCACTTT. Translated, it reads CASRPRGQGNSPLHF.